The next 9 T cell receptor beta chains were all read from a single sample in a study of T-cell reconstitution after alpha-beta-depleted transplantation in children. For TCRbeta, the library was prepared with unique molecular identifiers. TCRdb re-called the PCR reads through MiXCR, storing one row per CDR3 protein. The sample holds 200,000 to 250,000 distinct CDR3 sequences, approximately 8.4% seen once. Sample: PBMCs, mostly from graft donor cells, taken 360 days after TCRalphabeta/CD19-depleted stem cell transplant. The receptors derive from a male patient between 2 and 10 years old who had a stem cell transplant for acute myeloid leukemia, so the T cells may come from the graft donor.

The CDR3 DNA reads as TGCGCCAGCAGCCAAGACCTACTAGCGGGAGGGCCTGCCTTTCTCTACGAGCAGTACTTC. It specifies CASSQDLLAGGPAFLYEQYF. V usage is TRBV4-3 and J usage is TRBJ2-7, with 13 bases identical to TRBD2. V gave up 0 bases and J gave up 3 bases; unmatched junction bases: 14. The CDR3 loop spans 20 amino acids. Germline V lookup: CDR1 LGHNA, CDR2 YSLEER.

This chain uses TRBV5-8 with TRBJ2-1; TRBD1 matches 9 bases. CDR1 and CDR2 from the germline V gene are SGHTS and YDEGEE. V was pared by 4 bases and J by 6 bases, with 5 bases of the junction left unmatched. The CDR3 is 14 residues long. CDR3 bases: TGTGCCAGCAGCAGGACAGGGGTGGGCAATGAGCAGTTCTTC. Protein: CASSRTGVGNEQFF.

There are many counts of this clonotype. This chain links TRBV20-1 with TRBJ1-1; D gene ambiguous. The CDR3 runs to 12 residues. The germline V gene has CDR1 DFQATT and CDR2 SNEGSKA (reference sequence). V was clipped by 3 bases and J by 5 bases, with 10 bases between them. CDR3 nucleotide sequence: TGCAGTGCTAGTTTCTTTCGGACTGAAGCTTTCTTT. This codes for CSASFFRTEAFF.

Many counts were recorded for this clonotype. V is TRBV11-2 and J is TRBJ2-7, with TRBD2 matching 14 bases. The CDR3 loop spans 19 amino acids. V shed 3 bases, J shed 3 bases, and the junction held 13 bases outside the gene matches. Germline CDR1 SGHAT, CDR2 FQNNGV. CDR3 sequence reads: CASSLKSPGLAGDYYEQYF. The CDR3 DNA reads TGTGCCAGCAGCTTGAAGAGTCCGGGACTAGCGGGAGATTACTACGAGCAGTACTTC.

The rearrangement uses TRBV7-2 and TRBJ1-1, with D uncertain. The CDR3 is 14 residues long. Germline V gene sequence: CDR1 SGHTA, CDR2 FQGNSA. With 1 base removed from V and 7 bases from J, the gap between germline ends came to 13 bases. This CDR3 is CASSLGLFKVEAFF. In nucleotides, the CDR3 is TGTGCCAGCAGCTTAGGGCTGTTTAAGGTTGAAGCTTTCTTT.

The sample holds a few counts of this clonotype. The chain is built from TRBV15 and TRBJ2-7; 7 bases match TRBD2. Germline V gene data show CDR1 as LNHNV and CDR2 as YYDKDF (reference sequence). The CDR3 is 17 amino acids. Trimming at V came to 0 bases and at J to 2 bases, leaving 10 bases not matched to a gene. The CDR3 DNA follows: TGTGCCACCAGCAGAGATCGCCGGCTAGCGGAGACCTACGAGCAGTACTTC. Translated, it gives CATSRDRRLAETYEQYF.

This clonotype was seen more than once but under ten times. CDR3 sequence (DNA): TGTGCCAGCAGTGTCCGGGAAGGAGGATGGAATGAGCAGTTCTTC. This sequence encodes CASSVREGGWNEQFF. The V gene is TRBV12-3 or TRBV12-4, the J gene TRBJ2-1; D possibly corresponds to TRBD2 (5 bases). The CDR3 sequence is 15 residues long. Trimming stripped 5 bases from V and 7 bases from J, with 18 bases between.

This clonotype was found a few times. CDR3 residues: CASSYRGAQYF. CDR3 sequence (DNA): TGTGCCAGCAGTTACAGGGGGGCGCAGTATTTT. V and J are TRBV12-3 or TRBV12-4 and TRBJ2-3; 8 bases match TRBD1. The V segment lost 4 bases and the J segment 10 bases; nucleotides outside the gene matches: 1. This CDR3 region has 11 residues.

CDR3 residues: CASSQRTENTGELFF. Here the CDR3 DNA reads TGCGCCAGCAGCCAGCGGACAGAGAACACCGGGGAGCTGTTTTTT. This chain links TRBV4-1 with TRBJ2-2, with a possible D match to TRBD1 (6 bases). V was shortened by 3 bases and J by 1 base, with 9 bases between the two germline ends. Germline V gene data show CDR1 as MGHRA and CDR2 as YSYEKL. There are 15 residues in the CDR3.